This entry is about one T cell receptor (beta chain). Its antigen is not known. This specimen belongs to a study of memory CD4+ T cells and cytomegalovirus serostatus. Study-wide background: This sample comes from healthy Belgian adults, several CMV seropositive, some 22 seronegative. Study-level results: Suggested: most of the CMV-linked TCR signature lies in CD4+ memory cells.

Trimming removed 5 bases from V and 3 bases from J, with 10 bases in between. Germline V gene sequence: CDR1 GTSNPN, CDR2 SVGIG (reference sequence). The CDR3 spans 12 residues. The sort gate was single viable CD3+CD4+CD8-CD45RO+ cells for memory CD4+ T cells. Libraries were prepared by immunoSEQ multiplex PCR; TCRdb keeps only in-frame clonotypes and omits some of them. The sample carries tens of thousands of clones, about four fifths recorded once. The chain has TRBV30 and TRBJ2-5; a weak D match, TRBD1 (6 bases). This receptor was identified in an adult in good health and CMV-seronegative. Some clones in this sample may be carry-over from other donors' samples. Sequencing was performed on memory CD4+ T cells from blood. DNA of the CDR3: TGTGCCTGGGCAGGACAGAAAGAGACCCAGTACTTC. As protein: CAWAGQKETQYF.